These 13 T cell receptor beta chains were sequenced from one sample in a study of blood T cells in healthy people across ages. With a J-beta primer mix and a sample-barcoded 5' primer, a second PCR ran about 7 to 11 cycles. TCRdb reprocessed the 5' RACE reads with MiXCR, giving one entry per CDR3 protein. The repertoire holds roughly 800,000 distinct CDR3 sequences, with about 34% as singletons. Sequencing was done on a sample of blood. The receptors shown here come from a man aged 18 to 35 in good health.

This clonotype was seen many times. The rearrangement uses TRBV29-1 and TRBJ1-2; maybe TRBD1 (6 bases). CDR1 is SQVTM, CDR2 ANQGSEA, per germline. This CDR3 region has 14 residues. The germline V and J ends were trimmed by 3 bases and 0 bases, with 11 bases remaining between them. The CDR3 is CSVDRTETNYGYTF. CDR3 DNA sequence: TGCAGCGTTGACCGGACAGAGACTAACTATGGCTACACCTTC.

The gene calls are TRBV10-3 and TRBJ1-6; D is unclear. The CDR3 has 14 amino acids. The V end lost 2 bases, the J end lost 5 bases, and 7 bases lay between the germline ends. Looked up from germline, CDR1 is ENHRY and CDR2 is SYGVKD. The CDR3 region is CAISEGLDNSPLHF. CDR3 DNA sequence: TGTGCCATCAGTGAGGGACTGGATAATTCACCCCTCCACTTT.

The V call is TRBV7-9, the J call TRBJ1-2; no reliable D call. Between the trimmed V and J ends, which lost 0 bases and 0 bases, there was a span of 5 bases. The CDR3 runs 14 residues. CDR1 and CDR2 from the germline V gene are SEHNR and FQNEAQ (reference sequence). DNA of the CDR3: TGTGCCAGCAGCTTAGCCCTACCTAACTATGGCTACACCTTC. Encoded protein: CASSLALPNYGYTF.

In its sample, this clonotype was seen many times. The chain couples TRBV20-1 to TRBJ1-2, with 12 positions matching TRBD1. The CDR3 contains 15 residues. The ends lost 4 bases at V and 5 bases at J; junction bases unmatched: 8. Looked up from germline, CDR1 is DFQATT and CDR2 is SNEGSKA (reference sequence). The CDR3 DNA reads TGCAGTGCTAAGGTCGGGACAGGGGGCTTGTATGGCTACACCTTC. It encodes CSAKVGTGGLYGYTF.

This rearrangement joins TRBV20-1 to TRBJ1-1, with D maybe TRBD1 (6 bases). The germline V gene has CDR1 DFQATT and CDR2 SNEGSKA (reference sequence). There are 13 residues in the CDR3. V lost 6 bases, J lost 1 base, and 12 bases lay in between. CDR3 sequence (DNA): TGCAGTGCCGGCGACAGGAGGAACACTGAAGCTTTCTTT. Amino acid sequence: CSAGDRRNTEAFF.

J is TRBJ1-1 and V is TRBV6-1; D not resolved. The germline gives CDR1 MNHNS, CDR2 SASEGT. This CDR3 is built from 12 residues. V lost 6 bases and J 8 bases, leaving 13 bases between the germline ends. In DNA, the CDR3 is TGTGCCAGCAGATTGGGTCCCCCGGAAGCTTTCTTT. Its translation is CASRLGPPEAFF.

To note about this clonotype: The junction departs from germline at one end; a sequencing error may be responsible. The V call is TRBV7-2, the J call TRBJ2-3; the match to TRBD2 covers 7 bases. The CDR3 runs 15 residues. Germline CDR1 is SGHTA and CDR2 is FQGNSA. CDR3 amino acids: CASSFSGGITNTQYF. CDR3 in DNA: TGTGCCAGCAGCTTTTCGGGGGGAATCACAAATACGCAGTATTTT.

The V gene is TRBV29-1, the J gene TRBJ1-5; 7 bases fit TRBD1. The CDR3 length is 15 residues. The V segment lost 2 bases and the J segment 4 bases; nucleotides outside the gene matches: 8. Germline CDR1 SQVTM, CDR2 ANQGSEA. Here the CDR3 DNA reads TGCAGCGTTGAATCTACAGGGGAACCGAATCAGCCCCAGCATTTT. It encodes CSVESTGEPNQPQHF.

CDR3 sequence reads: CASSSTHKTGMDEKLFF. The DNA of the CDR3 is TGTGCCAGCAGCTCGACCCACAAAACAGGGATGGATGAAAAACTGTTTTTT. The chain employs TRBV7-9 and TRBJ1-4; D may be TRBD1 (6 bases). Trimming pared 4 bases from V and 6 bases from J, leaving 21 bases between. This CDR3 has 17 amino acids. Germline V gives CDR1 SEHNR, CDR2 FQNEAQ (reference sequence).

At least ten counts were recorded for this clonotype. V usage is TRBV5-1 and J usage is TRBJ2-1, with unresolved D. The J call may not be correct, given that the DNA end is closer to TRBJ2-7. The CDR3 extends over 14 amino acids. Germline V gene sequence: CDR1 SGHRS, CDR2 YFSETQ. Here the CDR3 DNA reads TGCGCCAGCAGCTTGGACAGCCCTTACAATGAGCAGTACTTC. Amino acid sequence: CASSLDSPYNEQYF.

A note on this clonotype: A single base separates this from a much larger clone, so it may be a read error. The gene calls are TRBV24-1 and TRBJ2-7, with a possible D match to TRBD1 (5 bases). Deletions cut 4 bases from V and 7 bases from J, with 19 bases between. Germline V gene sequence: CDR1 KGHDR, CDR2 SFDVKD. The length of the CDR3 is 15 residues. DNA of the CDR3: TGTGCCACCAGTGAGGGCGACAGACTGTACAATGAGCAGTACTTC. This codes for CATSEGDRLYNEQYF.

This chain uses TRBV20-1 with TRBJ1-5; D gene unclear. The germline gives CDR1 DFQATT, CDR2 SNEGSKA (reference sequence). V was cut by 6 bases and J by 3 bases, with 9 bases left in between. The CDR3 consists of 12 residues. Here the CDR3 reads CSARRLNQPQHF. The CDR3 DNA follows: TGCAGTGCGAGGCGCCTCAATCAGCCCCAGCATTTT.

This chain joins TRBV12-3 or TRBV12-4 and TRBJ2-5; D gene uncertain. CDR3 length: 17 amino acids. V lost 0 bases and J lost 11, with 25 bases in between. This chain's CDR3 is CASSLAIAIGPYNEQYF. The CDR3 nucleotides read TGTGCCAGCAGTTTAGCGATTGCCATAGGGCCCTACAATGAGCAGTACTTC.